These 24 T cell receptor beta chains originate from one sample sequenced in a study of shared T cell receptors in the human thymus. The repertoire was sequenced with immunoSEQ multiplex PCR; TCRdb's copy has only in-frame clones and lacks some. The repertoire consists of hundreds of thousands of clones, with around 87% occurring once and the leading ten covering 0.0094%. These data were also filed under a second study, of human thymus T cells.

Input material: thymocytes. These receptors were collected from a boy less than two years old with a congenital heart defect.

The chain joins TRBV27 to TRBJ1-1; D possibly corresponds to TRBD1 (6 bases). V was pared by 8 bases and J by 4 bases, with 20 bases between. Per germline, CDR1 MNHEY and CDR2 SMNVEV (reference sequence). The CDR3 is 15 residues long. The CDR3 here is CASPDLRGGFTEAFF. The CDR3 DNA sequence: TGTGCCAGCCCGGACCTCAGGGGCGGCTTCACTGAAGCTTTCTTT.

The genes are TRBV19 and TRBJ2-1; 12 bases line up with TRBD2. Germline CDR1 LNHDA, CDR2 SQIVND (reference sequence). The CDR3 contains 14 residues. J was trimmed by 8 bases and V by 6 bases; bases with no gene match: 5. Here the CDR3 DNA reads TGTGCCAGTAGGACTAGCGGGGGATTGTATGAGCAGTTCTTC. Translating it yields CASRTSGGLYEQFF.

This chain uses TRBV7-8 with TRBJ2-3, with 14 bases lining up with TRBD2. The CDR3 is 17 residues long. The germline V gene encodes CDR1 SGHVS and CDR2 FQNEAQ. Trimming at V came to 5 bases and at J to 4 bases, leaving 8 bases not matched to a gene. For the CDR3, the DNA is TGTGCCAGCAGCGCAGGGACTAGCGGGAGTGGGTCAGATACGCAGTATTTT. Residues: CASSAGTSGSGSDTQYF.

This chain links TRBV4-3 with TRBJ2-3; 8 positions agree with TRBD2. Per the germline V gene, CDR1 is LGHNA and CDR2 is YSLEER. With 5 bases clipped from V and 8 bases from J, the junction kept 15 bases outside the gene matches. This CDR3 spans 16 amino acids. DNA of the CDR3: TGCGCCAGCAGCTCTAACGCAAAGCGGGAGAGCGTTACGCAGTATTTT. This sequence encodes CASSSNAKRESVTQYF.

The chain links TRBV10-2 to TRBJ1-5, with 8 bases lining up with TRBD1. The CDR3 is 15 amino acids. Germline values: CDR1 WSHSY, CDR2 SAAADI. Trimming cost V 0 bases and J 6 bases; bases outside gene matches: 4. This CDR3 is CASSESAGGGQPQHF. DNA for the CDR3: TGCGCCAGCAGTGAGTCGGCAGGGGGCGGTCAGCCCCAGCATTTT.

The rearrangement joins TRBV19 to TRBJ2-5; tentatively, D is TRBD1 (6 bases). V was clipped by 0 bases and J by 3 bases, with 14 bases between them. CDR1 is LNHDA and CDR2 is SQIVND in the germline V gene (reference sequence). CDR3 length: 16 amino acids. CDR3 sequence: CASSIDRRKGEETQYF. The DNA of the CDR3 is TGTGCCAGTAGTATAGATCGACGGAAGGGGGAAGAGACCCAGTACTTC.

CDR3 protein: CASSQDGTGVEKLFF. In nucleotides, the CDR3 is TGTGCCAGCAGCCAAGATGGGACAGGGGTTGAAAAACTGTTTTTT. The J gene is TRBJ1-4, the V gene TRBV4-2, with TRBD1 matching over 10 bases. The germline gives CDR1 LGHNA, CDR2 YNFKEQ. The CDR3 covers 15 residues. The J segment lost 7 bases and the V segment lost 0 bases, leaving 2 bases of the junction unmatched.

The CDR3 sequence is CASSVVSGGTPDTQYF. The CDR3 DNA reads as TGTGCCAGCAGCGTAGTCTCTGGGGGGACCCCCGATACGCAGTATTTT. The gene calls are TRBV9 and TRBJ2-3, with D possibly being TRBD2 (6 bases). V was clipped by 0 bases and J by 6 bases, with 17 bases between them. The CDR3 sequence is 16 residues long. The germline CDR1 and CDR2 sequences are SGDLS and YYNGEE.

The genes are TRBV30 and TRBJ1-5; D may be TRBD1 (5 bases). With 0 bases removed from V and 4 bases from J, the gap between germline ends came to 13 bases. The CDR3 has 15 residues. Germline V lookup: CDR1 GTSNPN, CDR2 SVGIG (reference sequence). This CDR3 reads CAWSVRRERNQPQHF. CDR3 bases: TGTGCCTGGAGTGTACGCAGGGAAAGGAATCAGCCCCAGCATTTT.

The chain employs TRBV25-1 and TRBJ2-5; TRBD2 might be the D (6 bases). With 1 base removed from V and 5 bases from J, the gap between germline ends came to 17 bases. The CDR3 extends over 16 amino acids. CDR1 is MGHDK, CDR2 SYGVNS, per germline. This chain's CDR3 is CASSEFAGNVDETQYF. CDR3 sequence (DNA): TGTGCCAGCAGTGAATTTGCGGGGAACGTGGACGAGACCCAGTACTTC.

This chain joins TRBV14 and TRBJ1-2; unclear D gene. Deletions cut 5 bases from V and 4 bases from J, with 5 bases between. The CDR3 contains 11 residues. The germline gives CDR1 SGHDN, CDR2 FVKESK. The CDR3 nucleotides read TGTGCCAGCAGCTCCCGCTATGGCTACACCTTC. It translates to CASSSRYGYTF.

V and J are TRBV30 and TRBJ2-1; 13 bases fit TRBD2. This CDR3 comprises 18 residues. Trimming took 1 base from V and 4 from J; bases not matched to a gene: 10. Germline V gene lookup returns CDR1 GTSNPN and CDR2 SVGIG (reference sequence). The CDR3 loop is CAWSAPTSGGASYNEQFF. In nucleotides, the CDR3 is TGTGCCTGGAGTGCCCCCACTAGCGGGGGGGCCTCATACAATGAGCAGTTCTTC.

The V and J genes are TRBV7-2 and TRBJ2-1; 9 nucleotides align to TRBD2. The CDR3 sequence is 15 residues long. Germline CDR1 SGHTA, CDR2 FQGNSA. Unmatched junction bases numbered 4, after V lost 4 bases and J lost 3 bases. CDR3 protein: CASSSAGGLYNEQFF. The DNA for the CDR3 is TGTGCCAGCAGCTCAGCGGGAGGTCTCTACAATGAGCAGTTCTTC. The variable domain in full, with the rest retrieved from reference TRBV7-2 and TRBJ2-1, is GAGVSQSPSNKVTEKGKDVELRCDPISGHTALYWYRQSLGQGLEFLIYFQGNSAPDKSGLPSDRFSAERTGGSVSTLTIQRTQQEDSAVYLCASSSAGGLYNEQFFGPGTRLTVL.

The CDR3 nucleotides are TGTGCCAGTAGTACCCTAGCGGGAGGATCGGGGGAGCTGTTTTTT. It is translated as CASSTLAGGSGELFF. J is TRBJ2-2 and V is TRBV19; 11 bases fit TRBD2. The length of the CDR3 is 15 residues. Germline assignment: CDR1 LNHDA and CDR2 SQIVND (reference sequence). With 4 bases clipped from V and 8 bases from J, the junction kept 6 bases outside the gene matches.

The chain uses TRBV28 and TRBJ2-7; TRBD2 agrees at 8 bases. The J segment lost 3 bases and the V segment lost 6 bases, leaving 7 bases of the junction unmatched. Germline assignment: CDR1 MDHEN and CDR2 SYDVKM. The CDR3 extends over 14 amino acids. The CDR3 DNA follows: TGTGCCAGCAGGTTACCCGGGACTAGCTACGAGCAGTACTTC. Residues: CASRLPGTSYEQYF.

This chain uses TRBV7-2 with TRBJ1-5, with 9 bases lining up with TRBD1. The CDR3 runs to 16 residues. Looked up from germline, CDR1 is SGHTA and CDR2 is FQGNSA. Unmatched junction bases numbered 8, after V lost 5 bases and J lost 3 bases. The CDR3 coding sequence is TGTGCCAGCAGCCCTACAGGGGGCGCACCCAATCAGCCCCAGCATTTT. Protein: CASSPTGGAPNQPQHF. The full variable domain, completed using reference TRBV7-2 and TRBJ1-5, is GAGVSQSPSNKVTEKGKDVELRCDPISGHTALYWYRQSLGQGLEFLIYFQGNSAPDKSGLPSDRFSAERTGGSVSTLTIQRTQQEDSAVYLCASSPTGGAPNQPQHFGDGTRLSIL.

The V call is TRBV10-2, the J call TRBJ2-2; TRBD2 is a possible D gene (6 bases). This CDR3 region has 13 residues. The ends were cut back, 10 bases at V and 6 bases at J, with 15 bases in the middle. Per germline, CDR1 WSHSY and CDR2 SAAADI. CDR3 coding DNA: TGCGCCACCCCGGGGGTCCGGGCCGGGGAGCTGTTTTTT. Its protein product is CATPGVRAGELFF.

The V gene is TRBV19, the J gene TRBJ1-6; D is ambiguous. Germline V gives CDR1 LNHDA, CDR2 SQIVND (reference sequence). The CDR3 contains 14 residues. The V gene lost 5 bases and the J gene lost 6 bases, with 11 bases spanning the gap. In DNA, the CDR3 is TGTGCCAGTAGTTCGGAGAGCCCTAATTCACCCCTCCACTTT. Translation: CASSSESPNSPLHF.

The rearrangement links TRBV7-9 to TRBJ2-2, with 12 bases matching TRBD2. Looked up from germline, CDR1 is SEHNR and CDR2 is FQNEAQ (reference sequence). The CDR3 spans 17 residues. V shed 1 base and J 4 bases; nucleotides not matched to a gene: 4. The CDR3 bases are TGTGCCAGCAGCTTAGGGCTAGCGGGAGGGCCCACCGGGGAGCTGTTTTTT. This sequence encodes CASSLGLAGGPTGELFF.

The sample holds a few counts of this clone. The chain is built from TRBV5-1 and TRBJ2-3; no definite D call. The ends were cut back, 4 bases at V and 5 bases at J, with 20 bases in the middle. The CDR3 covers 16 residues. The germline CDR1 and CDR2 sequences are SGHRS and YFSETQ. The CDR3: CASSARILGVQDTQYF. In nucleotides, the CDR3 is TGCGCCAGCAGCGCCCGAATCCTCGGTGTTCAAGATACGCAGTATTTT.

CDR3 in DNA: TGTGCCAGCAGTGCTAATCAGGGCCCGCTTGGGACCCAGTACTTC. The encoded protein is CASSANQGPLGTQYF. This rearrangement joins TRBV6-5 to TRBJ2-5; TRBD1 is a possible D gene (5 bases). CDR3 length: 15 residues. With 5 bases removed from V and 7 bases from J, the gap between germline ends came to 20 bases. Germline assignment: CDR1 MNHEY and CDR2 SVGAGI.

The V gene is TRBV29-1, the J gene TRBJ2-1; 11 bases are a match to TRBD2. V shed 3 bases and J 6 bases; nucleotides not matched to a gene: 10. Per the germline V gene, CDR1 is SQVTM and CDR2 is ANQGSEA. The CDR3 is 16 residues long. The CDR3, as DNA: TGCAGCGTTGACCCAATACTAGCGGGAGTGGGCAATGAGCAGTTCTTC. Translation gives CSVDPILAGVGNEQFF.

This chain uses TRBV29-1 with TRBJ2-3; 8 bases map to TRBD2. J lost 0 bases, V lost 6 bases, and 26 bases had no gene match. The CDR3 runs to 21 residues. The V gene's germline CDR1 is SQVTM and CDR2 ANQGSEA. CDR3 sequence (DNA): TGCAGCGTCGGGAGGGGAGGATCCAATGCACTAGCGGAGGGGAGCACAGATACGCAGTATTTT. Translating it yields CSVGRGGSNALAEGSTDTQYF.

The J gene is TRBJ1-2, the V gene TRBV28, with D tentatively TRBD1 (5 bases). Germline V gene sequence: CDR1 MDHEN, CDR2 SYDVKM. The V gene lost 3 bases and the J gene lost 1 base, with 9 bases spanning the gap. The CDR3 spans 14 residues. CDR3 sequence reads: CASSFNDSNYGYTF. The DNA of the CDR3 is TGTGCCAGCAGTTTTAATGACAGTAACTATGGCTACACCTTC.